This T cell receptor beta chain was obtained from a study of cytomegalovirus exposure and HLA in healthy donors. J lost 2 bases, V lost 4 bases, and 11 bases had no gene match. CDR1 and CDR2 from the germline V gene are SGHRS and YFSETQ. The CDR3 contains 16 residues. It was with 60 Vbeta and 13 Jbeta primers that the PCR ran. Measured with immunoSEQ multiplex PCR; TCRdb has only the in-frame clones, and not every one. The repertoire has 150,000 to 200,000 clones, roughly four fifths of them found once; the top ten carry roughly 5.2%. Sequencing input: PBMCs. This TCR derives from a girl aged 10-17 years in good health and CMV-seropositive. The chain employs TRBV5-1 and TRBJ1-1, with 7 bases matching TRBD1. CDR3 amino acids: CASSINSGGPNTEAFF. The CDR3 region has the DNA TGCGCCAGCAGCATAAACTCAGGGGGGCCTAACACTGAAGCTTTCTTT. The full variable domain, its missing parts supplied by reference TRBV5-1 and TRBJ1-1, is KAGVTQTPRYLIKTRGQQVTLSCSPISGHRSVSWYQQTPGQGLQFLFEYFSETQRNKGNFPGRFSGRQFSNSRSEMNVSTLELGDSALYLCASSINSGGPNTEAFFGQGTRLTVV.